Shown below are 25 T cell receptor beta chains from a single sample sequenced in a study of CD8 T cells in ankylosing spondylitis. MiXCR, applied by TCRdb to the 5' RACE reads, yields one record per CDR3 protein. The profile covers some 840,000 distinct CDR3 sequences, with over 9.5% appearing a single time and 0.45% to 0.6% taken by the ten largest. General study points: About 8 highly homologous variants made up a TCR beta motif, and this motif appeared characteristic of ankylosing spondylitis blood.

Their target antigens are unknown. Material: blood, either unsorted or a sorted T cell fraction (not recorded which). These receptors were collected from a male donor with ankylosing spondylitis.

The rearrangement joins TRBV7-9 to TRBJ2-5, with D unresolved. Germline V gene sequence: CDR1 SEHNR, CDR2 FQNEAQ (reference sequence). The V end was cut by 1 base, the J end by 4 bases, with 10 bases between. CDR3 length equals 14 residues. The CDR3: CASSLVASGETQYF. The DNA for the CDR3 is TGTGCCAGCAGCTTAGTGGCTAGTGGAGAGACCCAGTACTTC.

A few counts support this clonotype. V usage is TRBV15 and J usage is TRBJ2-5; 12 nucleotides match TRBD2. The CDR3 spans 16 residues. Germline V lookup: CDR1 LNHNV, CDR2 YYDKDF (reference sequence). After removal of 0 bases from V and 5 bases from J, the junction contained 4 bases not matched to a gene. Written as DNA, the CDR3 is TGTGCCACCAGCAGAGATCTAGCGGGAGGGCAGGAGACCCAGTACTTC. Its translation: CATSRDLAGGQETQYF.

The chain recombines TRBV20-1 with TRBJ2-3; D is unclear. Trimming removed 6 bases at V and 5 bases at J, with 9 bases between. The CDR3 totals 11 residues. Germline CDR1 and CDR2: DFQATT and SNEGSKA (reference sequence). The CDR3 DNA sequence: TGCAGTGCGGTTGGCAAAGATACGCAGTATTTT. It specifies CSAVGKDTQYF.

This clonotype was detected a few times. The chain carries TRBV20-1 and TRBJ1-1; unclear D gene. CDR3 length equals 10 residues. Trimming took 4 bases from V and 5 from J, leaving 5 bases between them. CDR1 DFQATT and CDR2 SNEGSKA come from the germline V gene (reference sequence). In DNA, the CDR3 is TGCAGTGCTAAGAGAACTGAAGCTTTCTTT. Encoded protein: CSAKRTEAFF.

This clonotype was counted ten times or more. The chain recombines TRBV11-2 with TRBJ2-7; TRBD2 matches at 9 bases. The CDR3 length is 15 residues. Germline V lookup: CDR1 SGHAT, CDR2 FQNNGV. J lost 1 base, V lost 5 bases, and 6 bases had no gene match. The CDR3 sequence is CASSATSGSSYEQYF. CDR3 nucleotides: TGTGCCAGCAGCGCTACTAGCGGGTCTTCCTACGAGCAGTACTTC.

The chain couples TRBV7-2 to TRBJ2-7, with 8 bases that match TRBD2. With 3 bases clipped from V and 4 bases from J, the junction kept 11 bases outside the gene matches. The CDR3 totals 16 residues. Per the germline V gene, CDR1 is SGHTA and CDR2 is FQGNSA. CDR3 protein: CASSFVLAGYSYEQYF. The CDR3 DNA is TGTGCCAGCAGCTTTGTGCTAGCGGGCTACTCTTACGAGCAGTACTTC.

This clonotype was detected many times. This chain connects TRBV4-3 to TRBJ1-5; D uncertain. With 1 base removed from V and 9 bases from J, the gap between germline ends came to 13 bases. Germline V gene sequence: CDR1 LGHNA, CDR2 YSLEER. This CDR3 is 14 amino acids long. In DNA form, the CDR3 reads TGCGCCAGCAGCCAAGGGGCTACCGGTGGGCCCCAGCATTTT. It encodes CASSQGATGGPQHF.

The V and J genes are TRBV20-1 and TRBJ2-2; perhaps TRBD2 as D (6 bases). V was clipped by 2 bases and J by 4 bases, with 11 bases between them. The CDR3 extends over 14 amino acids. Germline V lookup: CDR1 DFQATT, CDR2 SNEGSKA (reference sequence). This CDR3 is CSARLAQSTGELFF. As DNA, the CDR3 is TGCAGTGCTAGACTAGCGCAGAGCACCGGGGAGCTGTTTTTT.

Points on this clonotype: Given a much more abundant clone one base away, this may be a read error. J is TRBJ2-3 and V is TRBV10-3; D unresolved. The CDR3 sequence is 11 residues long. V lost 2 bases and J lost 8, with 5 bases in between. The germline CDR1 and CDR2 sequences are ENHRY and SYGVKD. The CDR3 DNA reads as TGTGCCATCAGTGAGGCAGGTACGCAGTATTTT. Translation gives CAISEAGTQYF.

The chain recombines TRBV29-1 with TRBJ2-1; the match to TRBD2 covers 9 bases. V shed 6 bases, J shed 7 bases, and the junction held 7 bases outside the gene matches. The germline gives CDR1 SQVTM, CDR2 ANQGSEA. This CDR3 has 13 residues. CDR3 coding DNA: TGCAGCGTGGGGGCGACTAGCGGAAATGAGCAGTTCTTC. Translated: CSVGATSGNEQFF.

This clonotype appeared a few times. The chain uses TRBV29-1 and TRBJ2-1, with D uncertain. CDR1 and CDR2 (germline): SQVTM, ANQGSEA. V was shortened by 7 bases and J by 2 bases, with 12 bases between the two germline ends. This CDR3 has 13 amino acids. The CDR3: CSGKQRTYNEQFF. The DNA of the CDR3 is TGCAGCGGGAAACAGCGAACCTACAATGAGCAGTTCTTC.

V and J are TRBV24-1 and TRBJ2-5; 8 nucleotides match TRBD2. Losses at the gene ends were 4 bases for V and 2 bases for J; bases not matched to a gene: 11. Germline values: CDR1 KGHDR, CDR2 SFDVKD. CDR3 length equals 17 residues. This CDR3 reads CATSDRKRGGTQETQYF. CDR3 in DNA: TGTGCCACCAGTGACCGGAAGCGCGGGGGGACACAAGAGACCCAGTACTTC.

This sequence joins TRBV2 and TRBJ2-5; possibly TRBD1 for D (5 bases). There are 12 residues in the CDR3. V dropped 7 bases and J dropped 4 bases, with 10 bases sitting between them. Per the germline V gene, CDR1 is SNHLY and CDR2 is FYNNEI. The CDR3 region has the DNA TGTGCCAGCAATAACAGGCCAGAGACCCAGTACTTC. This sequence encodes CASNNRPETQYF.

The chain is built from TRBV20-1 and TRBJ2-1; D perhaps matches TRBD2 (7 bases). This CDR3 comprises 19 residues. V was clipped by 0 bases and J by 3 bases, with 24 bases between them. Germline-derived CDR1 and CDR2 are DFQATT and SNEGSKA (reference sequence). For the CDR3, the DNA is TGCAGTGCTAGAGATTGGATGGGGGGGGGCCAGGGGTTCTACAATGAGCAGTTCTTC. Amino acids: CSARDWMGGGQGFYNEQFF.

This chain links TRBV10-3 with TRBJ2-3, with 7 bases matching TRBD2. Trimming removed 6 bases from V and 3 bases from J; junction bases left unmatched: 18. This CDR3 is built from 18 residues. The germline V gene has CDR1 ENHRY and CDR2 SYGVKD. CDR3 region: CAIRPSLFREAGTDTQYF. The CDR3 DNA reads as TGTGCCATCAGGCCCTCCCTCTTCCGGGAAGCGGGGACAGATACGCAGTATTTT.

Only a few counts were recorded for this clonotype. As DNA, the CDR3 is TGTGCCATCAGTATGGACAGGGGGCTGGCAGGGGCCAACGTCCTGACTTTC. Translating it yields CAISMDRGLAGANVLTF. The gene calls are TRBV10-3 and TRBJ2-6, with 11 bases identical to TRBD1. From germline, CDR1 is ENHRY and CDR2 SYGVKD. The CDR3 covers 17 residues. J gave up 4 bases and V 5 bases, and 7 bases lay outside the gene matches.

This clonotype appeared many times. This rearrangement joins TRBV29-1 to TRBJ2-3; 9 positions match TRBD2. The J segment lost 0 bases and the V segment lost 4 bases, leaving 2 bases of the junction unmatched. CDR1 and CDR2 (germline): SQVTM, ANQGSEA. This CDR3 spans 14 amino acids. Written as DNA, the CDR3 is TGCAGCGTTGGACTAGCGGCTAGCACAGATACGCAGTATTTT. It codes for CSVGLAASTDTQYF.

This clonotype was observed many times. The chain combines TRBV12-3 or TRBV12-4 with TRBJ1-1; D uncertain. Trimming stripped 5 bases from V and 3 bases from J, with 10 bases between. The CDR3 runs to 13 residues. CDR3 sequence reads: CASSRGIYTEAFF. In DNA form, the CDR3 reads TGTGCCAGCAGTCGCGGGATCTACACTGAAGCTTTCTTT.

This chain connects TRBV20-1 to TRBJ1-2; D is unclear. The CDR3 has 11 amino acids. CDR1 is DFQATT and CDR2 is SNEGSKA in the germline V gene (reference sequence). V lost 5 bases to trimming and J lost 2 bases, with 6 bases between them. The CDR3 DNA follows: TGCAGTGCTGAGAGAAACTATGGCTACACCTTC. This sequence encodes CSAERNYGYTF.

This clonotype was recorded at least ten times. J is TRBJ1-3 and V is TRBV4-2, with 7 bases fitting TRBD1. Germline CDR1 and CDR2: LGHNA and YNFKEQ. V gave up 0 bases and J gave up 2 bases; unmatched junction bases: 1. The CDR3 has 15 amino acids. In DNA, the CDR3 is TGTGCCAGCAGCCAAGAAACAGGGGCTGGAAACACCATATATTTT. Its translation is CASSQETGAGNTIYF.

In its sample, this clonotype was seen a few times. The chain links TRBV7-8 to TRBJ1-2; 12 bases fit TRBD1. The CDR3 totals 16 residues. CDR1 is SGHVS, CDR2 FQNEAQ, per germline. V shed 5 bases, J shed 3 bases, and the junction held 7 bases outside the gene matches. The CDR3 DNA is TGTGCCAGCAGCAAGGGACAGGGGGCTCTGGACTATGGCTACACCTTC. The encoded protein is CASSKGQGALDYGYTF. The full variable domain, rest sourced from reference TRBV7-8 and TRBJ1-2, is GAGVSQSPRYKVAKRGQDVALRCDPISGHVSLFWYQQALGQGPEFLTYFQNEAQLDKSGLPSDRFFAERPEGSVSTLKIQRTQQEDSAVYLCASSKGQGALDYGYTFGSGTRLTVV.

The V call is TRBV4-2, the J call TRBJ1-4; D is undetermined. V lost 1 base and J lost 5, with 14 bases in between. The germline CDR1 and CDR2 sequences are LGHNA and YNFKEQ. The CDR3 totals 16 residues. The CDR3 DNA reads TGTGCCAGCAGCCAAGTCTATAAACAGCTGAATGAAAAACTGTTTTTT. It translates to CASSQVYKQLNEKLFF.

V gene TRBV11-1 combines with J gene TRBJ1-6, with 7 bases lining up with TRBD1. The V gene end was trimmed by 1 base and the J gene end by 0 bases; junction bases not matched to a gene: 9. CDR1 and CDR2 from the germline V gene are SGHAT and FQDESV (reference sequence). The CDR3 has 19 amino acids. The DNA of the CDR3 is TGTGCCAGCAGCTTAGGGACAGGATTTTCGTTCTCCTATAATTCACCCCTCCACTTT. Translating it yields CASSLGTGFSFSYNSPLHF.

This clonotype turned up a few times. CDR3 residues: CASSPQWGPGNTIYF. The CDR3 nucleotides are TGTGCCAGCAGCCCCCAATGGGGGCCTGGAAACACCATATATTTT. This chain joins TRBV7-2 and TRBJ1-3, with D possibly TRBD1 on 6 matching bases. Per germline, CDR1 SGHTA and CDR2 FQGNSA. The length of the CDR3 is 15 residues. Trimming stripped 5 bases from V and 2 bases from J, with 13 bases between.

This clonotype was observed many times. CDR3 nucleotide sequence: TGTGCCACCAGCCCTGGGGGGTACGGCTACACCTTC. It specifies CATSPGGYGYTF. The chain carries TRBV15 and TRBJ1-2, with D perhaps matching TRBD1 (5 bases). V lost 5 bases and J lost 8, with 12 bases in between. CDR1 and CDR2 from the germline V gene are LNHNV and YYDKDF (reference sequence). The CDR3 totals 12 residues.